Below are 19 T cell receptor beta chains sequenced from a single sample in a study of T cell responses to AZD1222 COVID-19 vaccine. The protocol was immunoSEQ multiplex PCR, while the TCRdb copy is restricted to in-frame clones and leaves out a portion. The table shows 150,000 to 200,000 clones, with 80% to 95% occurring only once. The sequencing used peripheral blood, collected 28 days after the second AZD1222 dose. The receptors were gathered from an adult who received the AZD1222 COVID-19 vaccine.

V gene TRBV11-2 combines with J gene TRBJ2-1; D gene unclear. The length of the CDR3 is 15 residues. Germline CDR1 and CDR2: SGHAT and FQNNGV. V lost 5 bases, J lost 1 base, and 12 bases lay in between. DNA of the CDR3: TGTGCCAGCAGCCCGGCATATACTTCCTACAATGAGCAGTTCTTC. Translating gives CASSPAYTSYNEQFF.

The chain uses TRBV5-1 and TRBJ2-1; 8 bases agree with TRBD2. There are 15 residues in the CDR3. CDR1 is SGHRS and CDR2 is YFSETQ in the germline V gene. Trimming at V came to 1 base and at J to 7 bases, leaving 7 bases not matched to a gene. In nucleotides, the CDR3 is TGCGCCAGCAGCTTGCGGGAGGGCCCGCGGAATGAGCAGTTCTTC. This gives the protein CASSLREGPRNEQFF.

This clone was seen once. This chain joins TRBV7-9 and TRBJ1-5; D perhaps matches TRBD1 (5 bases). There are 16 residues in the CDR3. The V end lost 4 bases, the J end lost 1 base, and 14 bases lay between the germline ends. Germline CDR1 is SEHNR and CDR2 is FQNEAQ (reference sequence). CDR3 nucleotide sequence: TGTGCCAGCAGCTCAACTAGGGGAAGCAGCAATCAGCCCCAGCATTTT. Translated, it gives CASSSTRGSSNQPQHF. The full variable domain, rest sourced from reference TRBV7-9 and TRBJ1-5, is DTGVSQNPRHKITKRGQNVTFRCDPISEHNRLYWYRQTLGQGPEFLTYFQNEAQLEKSRLLSDRFSAERPKGSFSTLEIQRTEQGDSAMYLCASSSTRGSSNQPQHFGDGTRLSIL.

The chain joins TRBV24-1 to TRBJ2-2; 9 nucleotides align to TRBD1. The CDR3 sequence is 20 residues long. V dropped 0 bases and J dropped 0; count of bases not matched to a gene: 10. The germline V gene encodes CDR1 KGHDR and CDR2 SFDVKD. CDR3 protein: CATSDLSAGQGLTNTGELFF. CDR3 nucleotides: TGTGCCACCAGTGATTTGAGTGCGGGACAGGGATTAACGAACACCGGGGAGCTGTTTTTT.

The rearrangement joins TRBV7-8 to TRBJ2-7; D tentatively reads TRBD1 or TRBD2 (5 bases each). This CDR3 has 16 residues. V lost 5 bases and J lost 0, with 17 bases in between. Germline CDR1 and CDR2: SGHVS and FQNEAQ. The CDR3 sequence is CASSPRAGTSSYEQYF. CDR3 bases: TGTGCCAGCAGCCCCCGTGCCGGGACCAGCTCCTACGAGCAGTACTTC. The whole variable domain, filled in from reference TRBV7-8 and TRBJ2-7, reads GAGVSQSPRYKVAKRGQDVALRCDPISGHVSLFWYQQALGQGPEFLTYFQNEAQLDKSGLPSDRFFAERPEGSVSTLKIQRTQQEDSAVYLCASSPRAGTSSYEQYFGPGTRLTVT.

This clone occurred once. The V call is TRBV6-2 or TRBV6-3, the J call TRBJ2-7; TRBD1 matches at 7 bases. The CDR3 extends over 17 amino acids. V gave up 2 bases and J gave up 0 bases; unmatched junction bases: 10. Per the germline V gene, CDR1 is MNHEY and CDR2 is SVGEGT. CDR3 amino acids: CASSYPRRQGPSYEQYF. The CDR3 DNA reads TGTGCCAGCAGTTACCCGCGACGACAGGGTCCCTCCTACGAGCAGTACTTC.

V usage is TRBV6-5 and J usage is TRBJ2-1, with D perhaps matching TRBD1 or TRBD2 (5 bases each). Germline lookup yields CDR1 MNHEY and CDR2 SVGAGI. With 5 bases removed from V and 7 bases from J, the gap between germline ends came to 12 bases. CDR3 length: 13 residues. CDR3 sequence reads: CASSQGPRNEQFF. The DNA of the CDR3 is TGTGCCAGCAGTCAGGGACCGCGGAATGAGCAGTTCTTC.

The V gene is TRBV10-3, the J gene TRBJ2-7; TRBD1 agrees at 10 bases. Trimming cost V 10 bases and J 4 bases; bases outside gene matches: 7. Germline CDR1 and CDR2: ENHRY and SYGVKD. The CDR3 has 13 amino acids. In nucleotides, the CDR3 is TGTGCCACCGACAGGGGGCTGGGGTACGAGCAGTACTTC. This codes for CATDRGLGYEQYF.

The chain joins TRBV7-9 to TRBJ1-3, with no clear D. The CDR3 is 16 amino acids. With 0 bases removed from V and 0 bases from J, the gap between germline ends came to 9 bases. Germline V gene data show CDR1 as SEHNR and CDR2 as FQNEAQ (reference sequence). CDR3: CASSLAGGLSGNTIYF. CDR3 DNA sequence: TGTGCCAGCAGCTTAGCGGGCGGACTCTCTGGAAACACCATATATTTT.

This clone was seen more than once but under ten times. An end of the junction does not agree with germline; a read error may underlie this. The chain combines TRBV7-8 with TRBJ2-1; 9 bases are shared with TRBD2. Germline V CDR1 and CDR2: SGHVS, FQNEAQ. This CDR3 has 15 residues. The CDR3 reads CASSLAGRFNNEQFF. The DNA of the CDR3 is TGTGCCAGCAGCCTAGCGGGGAGGTTTAACAATGAGCAGTTCTTC. The variable domain in full, completed from reference TRBV7-8 and TRBJ2-1, reads GAGVSQSPRYKVAKRGQDVALRCDPISGHVSLFWYQQALGQGPEFLTYFQNEAQLDKSGLPSDRFFAERPEGSVSTLKIQRTQQEDSAVYLCASSLAGRFNNEQFFGPGTRLTVL.

The V and J genes are TRBV7-2 and TRBJ2-1; TRBD2 agrees at 8 bases. J gave up 1 base and V 10 bases, and 9 bases lay outside the gene matches. The CDR3 has 15 residues. Germline CDR1 is SGHTA and CDR2 is FQGNSA. The CDR3 here is CATTYRGGSYNEQFF. Here the CDR3 DNA reads TGTGCCACCACCTATCGGGGGGGTTCCTACAATGAGCAGTTCTTC.

The chain has TRBV5-3 and TRBJ1-2; possible D gene TRBD1, 5 bases. TRBV5-3 is an ORF, with its function uncertain. The V end lost 0 bases, the J end lost 8 bases, and 17 bases lay between the germline ends. There are 15 residues in the CDR3. CDR3 nucleotides: TGTGCCAGAAGCTTGGTGTGCAGGGCACAACGGGGCTACACCTTC. Amino acid sequence: CARSLVCRAQRGYTF.

The genes are TRBV14 and TRBJ1-1, with 9 bases that match TRBD1. Germline V lookup: CDR1 SGHDN, CDR2 FVKESK. V shed 3 bases, J shed 1 base, and the junction held 6 bases outside the gene matches. There are 16 residues in the CDR3. The DNA of the CDR3 is TGTGCCAGCAGCCACCACAGGGGGCCTGGGAACACTGAAGCTTTCTTT. This translates into CASSHHRGPGNTEAFF. Using reference TRBV14 and TRBJ1-1 for the parts outside the CDR3, the full variable domain is EAGVTQFPSHSVIEKGQTVTLRCDPISGHDNLYWYRRVMGKEIKFLLHFVKESKQDESGMPNNRFLAERTGGTYSTLKVQPAELEDSGVYFCASSHHRGPGNTEAFFGQGTRLTVV.

The chain links TRBV27 to TRBJ2-7, with 7 bases aligning to TRBD1. V was pared by 11 bases and J by 3 bases, with 7 bases of the junction left unmatched. The CDR3 loop spans 12 amino acids. Germline CDR1 MNHEY, CDR2 SMNVEV (reference sequence). CDR3 coding DNA: TGTGCCGTAGGGCAGGGGGTCTACGAGCAGTACTTC. Protein product: CAVGQGVYEQYF.

The CDR3 DNA follows: TGTGCCAGCATGGTGGGGGAAGGGCATGGCTACACCTTC. This gives the protein CASMVGEGHGYTF. The chain is built from TRBV6-5 and TRBJ1-2; maybe TRBD1 (5 bases). This CDR3 contains 13 residues. Germline loops: CDR1 MNHEY, CDR2 SVGAGI. V was trimmed by 7 bases and J by 6 bases, leaving 15 bases between them.

The rearrangement joins TRBV30 to TRBJ1-1; D perhaps matches TRBD1 (5 bases). CDR1 and CDR2 (germline): GTSNPN, SVGIG (reference sequence). V was clipped by 0 bases and J by 3 bases, with 11 bases between them. This CDR3 has 14 amino acids. This chain's CDR3 is CAWSVVRADTEAFF. Written as DNA, the CDR3 is TGTGCCTGGAGTGTAGTCAGGGCGGACACTGAAGCTTTCTTT. The variable domain in full, with the rest retrieved from reference TRBV30 and TRBJ1-1, is SQTIHQWPATLVQPVGSPLSLECTVEGTSNPNLYWYRQAAGRGLQLLFYSVGIGQISSEVPQNLSASRPQDRQFILSSKKLLLSDSGFYLCAWSVVRADTEAFFGQGTRLTVV.

This clone came up once. The J gene is TRBJ2-3, the V gene TRBV18; D is possibly TRBD1 (5 bases). Germline V lookup: CDR1 KGHSH, CDR2 LQKENI. The CDR3 contains 15 residues. The V end lost 3 bases, the J end lost 0 bases, and 10 bases lay between the germline ends. DNA of the CDR3: TGTGCCAGCTCACCGACAGTCCAGAGCACAGATACGCAGTATTTT. Translation gives CASSPTVQSTDTQYF.

The J gene is TRBJ1-2, the V gene TRBV28, with D perhaps matching TRBD1 (6 bases). The germline CDR1 and CDR2 sequences are MDHEN and SYDVKM. The CDR3 spans 14 residues. V lost 2 bases to trimming and J lost 4 bases, with 11 bases between them. The chain's CDR3 is CASSLGAGVYGYTF. CDR3 bases: TGTGCCAGCAGTTTAGGGGCAGGGGTCTATGGCTACACCTTC.

J is TRBJ2-3 and V is TRBV7-8, with a weak D call TRBD1 (6 bases). This CDR3 is built from 16 residues. Germline CDR1 is SGHVS and CDR2 is FQNEAQ. Trimming stripped 1 base from V and 5 bases from J, with 16 bases between. The DNA of the CDR3 is TGTGCCAGCAGCTTAGTCAATCCGGCAGGGGAAGATACGCAGTATTTT. Its translation: CASSLVNPAGEDTQYF.